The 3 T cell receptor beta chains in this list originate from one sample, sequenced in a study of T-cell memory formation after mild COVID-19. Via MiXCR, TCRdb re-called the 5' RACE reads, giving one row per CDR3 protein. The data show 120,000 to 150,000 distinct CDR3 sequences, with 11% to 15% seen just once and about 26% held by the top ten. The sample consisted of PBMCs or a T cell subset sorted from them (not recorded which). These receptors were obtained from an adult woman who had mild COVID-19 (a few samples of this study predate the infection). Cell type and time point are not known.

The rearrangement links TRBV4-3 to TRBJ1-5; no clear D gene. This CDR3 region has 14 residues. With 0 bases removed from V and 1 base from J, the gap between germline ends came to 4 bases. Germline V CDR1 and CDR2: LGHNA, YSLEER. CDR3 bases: TGCGCCAGCAGCCAAGAATGGAGCAATCAGCCCCAGCATTTT. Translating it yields CASSQEWSNQPQHF.

The CDR3 coding sequence is TGTGCCAGCAGCTTTGACAGGGGAAGGACCTACGAGCAGTACTTC. The encoded protein is CASSFDRGRTYEQYF. The genes are TRBV7-9 and TRBJ2-7; the match to TRBD1 covers 8 bases. The CDR3 spans 15 residues. J lost 2 bases, V lost 3 bases, and 6 bases had no gene match. Germline assignment: CDR1 SEHNR and CDR2 FQNEAQ (reference sequence).

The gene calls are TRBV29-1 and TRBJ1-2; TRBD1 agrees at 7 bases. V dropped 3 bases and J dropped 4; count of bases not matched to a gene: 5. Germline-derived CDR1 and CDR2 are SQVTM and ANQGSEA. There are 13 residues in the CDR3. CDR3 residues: CSVDVRGSYGYTF. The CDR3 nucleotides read TGCAGCGTTGACGTCAGGGGGTCCTATGGCTACACCTTC.